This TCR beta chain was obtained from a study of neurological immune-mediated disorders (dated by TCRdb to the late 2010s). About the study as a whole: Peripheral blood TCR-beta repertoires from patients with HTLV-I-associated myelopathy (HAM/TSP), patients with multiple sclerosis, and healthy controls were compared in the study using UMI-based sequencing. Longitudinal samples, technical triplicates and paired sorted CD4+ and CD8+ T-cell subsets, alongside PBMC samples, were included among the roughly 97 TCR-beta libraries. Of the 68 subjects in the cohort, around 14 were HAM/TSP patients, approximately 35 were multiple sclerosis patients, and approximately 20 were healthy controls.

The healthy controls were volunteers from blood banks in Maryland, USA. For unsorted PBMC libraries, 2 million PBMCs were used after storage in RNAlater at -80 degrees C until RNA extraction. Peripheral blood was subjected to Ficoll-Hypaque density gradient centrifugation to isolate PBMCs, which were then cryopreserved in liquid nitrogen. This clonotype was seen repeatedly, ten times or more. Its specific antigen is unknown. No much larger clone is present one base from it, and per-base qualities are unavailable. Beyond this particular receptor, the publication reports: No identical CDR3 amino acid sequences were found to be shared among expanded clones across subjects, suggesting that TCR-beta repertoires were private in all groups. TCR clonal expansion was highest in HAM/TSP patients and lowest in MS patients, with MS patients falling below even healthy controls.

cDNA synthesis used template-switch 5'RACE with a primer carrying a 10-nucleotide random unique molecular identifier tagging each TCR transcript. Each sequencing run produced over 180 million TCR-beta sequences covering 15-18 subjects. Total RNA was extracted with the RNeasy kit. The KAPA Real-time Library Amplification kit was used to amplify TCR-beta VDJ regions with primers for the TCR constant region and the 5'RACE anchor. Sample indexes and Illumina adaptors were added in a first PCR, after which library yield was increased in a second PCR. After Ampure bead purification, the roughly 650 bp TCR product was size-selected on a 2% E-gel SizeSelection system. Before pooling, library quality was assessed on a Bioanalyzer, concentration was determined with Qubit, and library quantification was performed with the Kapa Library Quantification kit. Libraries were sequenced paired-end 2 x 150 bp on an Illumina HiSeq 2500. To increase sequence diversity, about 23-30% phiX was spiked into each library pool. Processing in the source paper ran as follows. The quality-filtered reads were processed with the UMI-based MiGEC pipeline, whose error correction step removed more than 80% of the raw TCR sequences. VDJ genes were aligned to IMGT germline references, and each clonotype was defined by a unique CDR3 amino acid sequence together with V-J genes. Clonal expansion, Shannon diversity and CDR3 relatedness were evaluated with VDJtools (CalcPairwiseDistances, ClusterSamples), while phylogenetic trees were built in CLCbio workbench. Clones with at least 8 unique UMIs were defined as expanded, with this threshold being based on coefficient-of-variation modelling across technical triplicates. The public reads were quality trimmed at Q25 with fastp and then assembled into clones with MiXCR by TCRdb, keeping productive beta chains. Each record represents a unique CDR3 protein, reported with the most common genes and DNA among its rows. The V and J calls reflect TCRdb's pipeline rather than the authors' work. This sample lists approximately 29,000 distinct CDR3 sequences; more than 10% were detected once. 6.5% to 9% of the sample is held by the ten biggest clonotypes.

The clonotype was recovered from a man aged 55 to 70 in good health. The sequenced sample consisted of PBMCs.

The nucleotide sequence reads as follows: TGCGCCAGCAGCTTGGCTACTAGCGGTGGCACAGATACGCAGTATTTT. Translated, this gives CASSLATSGGTDTQYF. The sequence links TRBV5-1 to TRBJ2-3; TRBD2 aligns with 8 central bases. CDR1 and CDR2 are read off the germline V gene as SGHRS and YFSETQ. Germline trimming: 0 bases from V, 1 base from J; junction bases outside gene matches: 4. The CDR3 sequence holds 16 residues, the cysteine and phenylalanine included. Only the CDR3 DNA is retained, 48 bases long and in frame from the first base.